A selection of T cell receptor beta chains follows, all from one sample in a study of blood T cell repertoires in COVID-19. Using immunoSEQ multiplex PCR, the repertoire was profiled, and TCRdb retains in-frame clones only, with some absent. Counted here are hundreds of thousands of clones, roughly nine tenths occurring once; the ten biggest clones make up approximately 0.66%. The sequenced material came from peripheral blood. All receptors come from a man in his forties or fifties with acute or convalescent COVID-19. Both conserved end residues are part of each CDR3. A D gene is named only where the DNA matches it firmly. Some rows have no size entry. The others give once, few or many, or a class for an expanded clone.

size: once
J: TRBJ2-7
length: 15
V: TRBV28
D: TRBD2
DNA: TGTGCCAGCAGTTTAGCTTCCGGGAGGACGGAGGAGCAGTACTTC
CDR3: CASSLASGRTEEQYF

size: .
J: TRBJ2-7
length: 15
V: TRBV6-5
D: TRBD1
DNA: TGTGCCAGCAGTTGGGCGACAGGGACGGGCTACGAGCAGTACTTC
CDR3: CASSWATGTGYEQYF

size: .
J: TRBJ2-1
length: 14
V: TRBV9
D: .
DNA: TGTGCCAGCAGCGGGCCGGACTATAACAATGAGCAGTTCTTC
CDR3: CASSGPDYNNEQFF

size: .
J: TRBJ2-3
length: 13
V: TRBV7-3
D: .
DNA: TGTGCCAGCAGCTTGGGCCACACAGATACGCAGTATTTT
CDR3: CASSLGHTDTQYF

size: .
J: TRBJ2-4
length: 16
V: TRBV4-1
D: .
DNA: TGCGCCAGCAGCCATCAGGGCGGGGACCTGAAAAACATTCAGTACTTC
CDR3: CASSHQGGDLKNIQYF

size: .
J: TRBJ2-3
length: 13
V: TRBV2
D: TRBD2
DNA: TGTGCCACCACCACTGGGGGGGCAGATACGCAGTATTTT
CDR3: CATTTGGADTQYF

size: once
J: TRBJ1-2
length: 15
V: TRBV14
D: .
DNA: TGTGCCAGCAGCCTCCGAGGTGAGGGTGGATATGGCTACACCTTC
CDR3: CASSLRGEGGYGYTF

size: many
J: TRBJ1-1
length: 14
V: TRBV7-9
D: .
DNA: TGTGCCAGCAGCTTAGACTTAGGGGACACTGAAGCTTTCTTT
CDR3: CASSLDLGDTEAFF

size: .
J: TRBJ1-4
length: 15
V: TRBV19
D: TRBD1
DNA: TGTGCCAGTAGTATGTCCCTACAGGGGCGGGAAAAACTGTTTTTT
CDR3: CASSMSLQGREKLFF

size: .
J: TRBJ2-3
length: 12
V: TRBV6-8
D: .
DNA: TGTGCCAGCAGCGCTAGGGGAGATACGCAGTATTTT
CDR3: CASSARGDTQYF

size: once
J: TRBJ1-1
length: 16
V: TRBV27
D: .
DNA: TGTGCCAGCAGTCCTGGGGCAGGGGAACCCATACCTGAAGCTTTCTTT
CDR3: CASSPGAGEPIPEAFF

size: once
J: TRBJ1-2
length: 15
V: TRBV27
D: TRBD1
DNA: TGTGCCAGCAGAATTCCGGGACAGGGTCACTATGGCTACACCTTC
CDR3: CASRIPGQGHYGYTF

size: .
J: TRBJ2-7
length: 15
V: TRBV7-6
D: TRBD1
DNA: TGTGCCAGCAGCTCGCGTCCGGGACAGGGTTACGAGCAGTACTTC
CDR3: CASSSRPGQGYEQYF

size: .
J: TRBJ2-1
length: 15
V: TRBV19
D: TRBD2
DNA: TGTGCCAGTAGTATAGCCGGGAGGGCCAGCAATGAGCAGTTCTTC
CDR3: CASSIAGRASNEQFF

size: .
J: TRBJ2-7
length: 13
V: TRBV12-3/TRBV12-4
D: .
DNA: TGTGCCAGCAGTTTAGCGCGGTCAACCGAGCAGTACTTC
CDR3: CASSLARSTEQYF

size: once
J: TRBJ2-5
length: 11
V: TRBV7-2
D: .
DNA: TGTGCCAGCAGCTTTGACAAGACCCAGTACTTC
CDR3: CASSFDKTQYF

size: .
J: TRBJ2-3
length: 16
V: TRBV9
D: TRBD2
DNA: TGTGCCAGCAGCGTAGGGGGTAGCGGGTACACAGATACGCAGTATTTT
CDR3: CASSVGGSGYTDTQYF

size: .
J: TRBJ2-7
length: 14
V: TRBV6-7
D: TRBD1
DNA: TGTGCCGGAACTCATACAGGGGGTTTCTACGAGCAGTACTTC
CDR3: CAGTHTGGFYEQYF

size: .
J: TRBJ2-7
length: 14
V: TRBV4-1
D: .
DNA: TGCGCCAGCAGCCAAGATAGGGGTTTCTACGAGCAGTACTTC
CDR3: CASSQDRGFYEQYF

size: .
J: TRBJ2-5
length: 16
V: TRBV11-2
D: .
DNA: TGTGCCAGCAGCGAGCCGCGCGTCGTCCCCCGAGAGACCCAGTACTTC
CDR3: CASSEPRVVPRETQYF

size: .
J: TRBJ2-3
length: 13
V: TRBV3-1/TRBV3-2
D: .
DNA: TGTGCCAGCGATTGGGGGGGCACAGATACGCAGTATTTT
CDR3: CASDWGGTDTQYF

size: .
J: TRBJ2-7
length: 16
V: TRBV28
D: TRBD1
DNA: TGTGCCAGCAGTGCCCTTAGCAGGACAGGGGAGAGAAAGCAGTACTTC
CDR3: CASSALSRTGERKQYF

size: .
J: TRBJ2-1
length: 16
V: TRBV10-1
D: TRBD2
DNA: TGCGCCAGCAGCCGCGAGCGGGAGGGAACCTACAATGAGCAGTTCTTC
CDR3: CASSREREGTYNEQFF

size: .
J: TRBJ1-4
length: 16
V: TRBV7-7
D: TRBD1
DNA: TGTGCCAGCAGCTTAGGGCCGGGACAGGCTAATGAAAAACTGTTTTTT
CDR3: CASSLGPGQANEKLFF

size: .
J: TRBJ1-1
length: 15
V: TRBV11-2
D: .
DNA: TGTGCCAGCAGCGTGCAGTGGGGGCAGGACACTGAAGCTTTCTTT
CDR3: CASSVQWGQDTEAFF

size: .
J: TRBJ2-7
length: 16
V: TRBV5-3
D: TRBD1
DNA: TGTGCCAGAAGCTTGGACCACAGGGGGCTATCCTACGAGCAGTACTTC
CDR3: CARSLDHRGLSYEQYF

size: .
J: TRBJ1-2
length: 13
V: TRBV6-5
D: TRBD1
DNA: TGTGCCAGCAGTACGACAGGGGCGTATGGCTACACCTTC
CDR3: CASSTTGAYGYTF

size: .
J: TRBJ2-7
length: 15
V: TRBV14
D: .
DNA: TGTGCCAGCAGCCTTACGGGACATCCTTCGAACGAGCAGTACTTC
CDR3: CASSLTGHPSNEQYF